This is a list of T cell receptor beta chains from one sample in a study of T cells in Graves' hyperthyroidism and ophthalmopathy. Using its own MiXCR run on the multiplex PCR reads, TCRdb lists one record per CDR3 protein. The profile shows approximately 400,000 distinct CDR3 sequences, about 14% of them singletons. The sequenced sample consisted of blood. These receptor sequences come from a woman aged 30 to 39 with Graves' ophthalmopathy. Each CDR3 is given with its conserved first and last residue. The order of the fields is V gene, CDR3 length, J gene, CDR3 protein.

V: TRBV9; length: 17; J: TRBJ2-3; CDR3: CASSGAGGLIGTDTQYF
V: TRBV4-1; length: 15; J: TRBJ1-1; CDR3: CASSPIGTGVTEAFF
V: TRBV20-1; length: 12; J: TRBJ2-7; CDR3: CSAVYLTYEQYF
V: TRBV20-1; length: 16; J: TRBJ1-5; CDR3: CSARDPQGGSNQPQHF
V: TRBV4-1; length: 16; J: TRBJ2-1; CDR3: CASSQSDTISYNEQFF
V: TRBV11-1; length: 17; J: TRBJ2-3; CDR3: CASSLRRDRTSTDTQYF
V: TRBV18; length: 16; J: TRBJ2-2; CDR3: CASSLTRTGIAGELFF
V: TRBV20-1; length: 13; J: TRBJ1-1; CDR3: CSALQRGRTEAFF
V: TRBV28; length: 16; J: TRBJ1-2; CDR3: CASSLFRRGLGYGYTF
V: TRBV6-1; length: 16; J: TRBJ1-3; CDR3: CASSRPTGSSGNTIYF
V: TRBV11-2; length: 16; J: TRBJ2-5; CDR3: CASSLDGTGLGETQYF
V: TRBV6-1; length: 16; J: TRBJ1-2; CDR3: CASSVGDPGGKYGYTF
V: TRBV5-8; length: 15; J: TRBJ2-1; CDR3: CASSAAGTSRGEQFF
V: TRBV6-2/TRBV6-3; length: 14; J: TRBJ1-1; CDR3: CASRVSLMNTEAFF
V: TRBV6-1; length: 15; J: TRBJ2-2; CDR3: CASTQLAGVAGELFF
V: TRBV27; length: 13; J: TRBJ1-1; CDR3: CASTRTGKPEAFF
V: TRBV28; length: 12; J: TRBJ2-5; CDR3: CASTSELETQYF
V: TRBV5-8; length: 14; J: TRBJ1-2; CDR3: CASSLARGPYGYTF